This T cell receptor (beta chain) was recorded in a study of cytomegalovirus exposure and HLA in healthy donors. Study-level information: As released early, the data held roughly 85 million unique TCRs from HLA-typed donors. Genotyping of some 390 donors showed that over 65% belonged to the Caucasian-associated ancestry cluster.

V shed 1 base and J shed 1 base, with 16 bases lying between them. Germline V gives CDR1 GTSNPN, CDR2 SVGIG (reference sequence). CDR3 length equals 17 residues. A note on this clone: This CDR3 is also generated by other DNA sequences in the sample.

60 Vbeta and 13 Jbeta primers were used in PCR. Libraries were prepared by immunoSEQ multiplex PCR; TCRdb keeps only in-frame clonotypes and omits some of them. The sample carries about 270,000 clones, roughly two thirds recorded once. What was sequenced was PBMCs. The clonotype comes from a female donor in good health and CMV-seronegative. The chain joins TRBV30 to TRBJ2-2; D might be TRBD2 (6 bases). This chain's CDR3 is CAWSAPTGTVNTGELFF. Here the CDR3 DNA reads TGTGCCTGGAGTGCACCGACCGGGACTGTGAACACCGGGGAGCTGTTTTTT.